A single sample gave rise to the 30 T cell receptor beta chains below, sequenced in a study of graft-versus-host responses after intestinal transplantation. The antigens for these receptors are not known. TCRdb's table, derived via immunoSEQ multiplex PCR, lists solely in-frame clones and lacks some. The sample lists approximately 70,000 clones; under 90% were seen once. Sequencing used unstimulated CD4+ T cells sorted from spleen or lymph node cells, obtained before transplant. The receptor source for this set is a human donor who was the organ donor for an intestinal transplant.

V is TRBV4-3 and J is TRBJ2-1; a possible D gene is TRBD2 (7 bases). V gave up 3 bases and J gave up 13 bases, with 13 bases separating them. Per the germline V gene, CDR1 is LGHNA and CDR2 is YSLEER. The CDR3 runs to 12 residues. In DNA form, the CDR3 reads TGCGCCAGCAGCCATGAAAGGGGGGGTCAGTTCTTC. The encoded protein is CASSHERGGQFF.

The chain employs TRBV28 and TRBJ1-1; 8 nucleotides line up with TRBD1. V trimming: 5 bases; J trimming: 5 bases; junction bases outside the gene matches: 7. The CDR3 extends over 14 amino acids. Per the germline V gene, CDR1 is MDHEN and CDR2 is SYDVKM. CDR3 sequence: CASSGRQGSTEAFF. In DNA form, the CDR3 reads TGTGCCAGCAGTGGGAGACAGGGGAGTACTGAAGCTTTCTTT.

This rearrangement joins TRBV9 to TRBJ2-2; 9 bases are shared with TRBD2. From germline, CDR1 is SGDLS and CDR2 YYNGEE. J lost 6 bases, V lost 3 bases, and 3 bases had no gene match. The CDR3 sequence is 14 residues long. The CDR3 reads CASSAGTSSGELFF. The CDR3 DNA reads TGTGCCAGCAGCGCCGGGACTAGCTCCGGGGAGCTGTTTTTT.

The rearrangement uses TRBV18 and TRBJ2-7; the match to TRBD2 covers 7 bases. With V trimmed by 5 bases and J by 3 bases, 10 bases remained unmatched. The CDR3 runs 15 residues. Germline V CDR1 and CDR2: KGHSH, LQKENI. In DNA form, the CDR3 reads TGTGCCAGCTCATCAACCAGAGGCGGGAGCTACGAGCAGTACGTC. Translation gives CASSSTRGGSYEQYV.

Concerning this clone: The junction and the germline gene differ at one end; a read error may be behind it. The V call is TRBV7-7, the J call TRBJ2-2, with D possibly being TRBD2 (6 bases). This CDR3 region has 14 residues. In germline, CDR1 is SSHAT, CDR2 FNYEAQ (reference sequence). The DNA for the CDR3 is TGTGCTAGCAGCCTCTCGGCCGCGGGGGGGGAGCTGTTTTTT. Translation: CASSLSAAGGELFF.

CDR3 bases: TGCAGCGTTAAGGGGGCAGGGGGCTACACCGGGGAGCTGTTTTTT. Protein sequence: CSVKGAGGYTGELFF. V gene TRBV29-1 combines with J gene TRBJ2-2, with 8 bases that match TRBD1. The CDR3 length is 15 residues. Losses at the gene ends were 5 bases for V and 3 bases for J; bases not matched to a gene: 8. Germline loops: CDR1 SQVTM, CDR2 ANQGSEA.

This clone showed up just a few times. The CDR3 is CASRTGGNEQFF. The CDR3 bases are TGCGCCAGCCGTACAGGGGGCAATGAGCAGTTCTTC. The rearrangement joins TRBV5-1 to TRBJ2-1, with 8 bases identical to TRBD1. CDR1 and CDR2 (germline): SGHRS, YFSETQ. This CDR3 is built from 12 residues. V shed 7 bases, J shed 6 bases, and the junction held 3 bases outside the gene matches. The complete variable domain, with remaining parts taken from reference TRBV5-1 and TRBJ2-1, reads KAGVTQTPRYLIKTRGQQVTLSCSPISGHRSVSWYQQTPGQGLQFLFEYFSETQRNKGNFPGRFSGRQFSNSRSEMNVSTLELGDSALYLCASRTGGNEQFFGPGTRLTVL.

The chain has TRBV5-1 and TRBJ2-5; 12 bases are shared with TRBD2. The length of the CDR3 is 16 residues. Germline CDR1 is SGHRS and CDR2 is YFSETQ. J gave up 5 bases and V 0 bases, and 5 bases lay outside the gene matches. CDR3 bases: TGCGCCAGCAGCTTGGAGCTAGCGGGGGGGCGTGAGACCCAGTACTTC. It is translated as CASSLELAGGRETQYF.

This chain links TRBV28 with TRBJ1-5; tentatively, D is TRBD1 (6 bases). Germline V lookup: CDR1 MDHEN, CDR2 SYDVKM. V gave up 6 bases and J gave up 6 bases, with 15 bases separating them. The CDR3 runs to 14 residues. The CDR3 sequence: CASSSTGRSQPQHF. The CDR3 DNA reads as TGTGCCAGCAGCTCAACAGGGCGTTCTCAGCCCCAGCATTTT. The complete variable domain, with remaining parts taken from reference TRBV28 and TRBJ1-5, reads DVKVTQSSRYLVKRTGEKVFLECVQDMDHENMFWYRQDPGLGLRLIYFSYDVKMKEKGDIPEGYSVSREKKERFSLILESASTNQTSMYLCASSSTGRSQPQHFGDGTRLSIL.

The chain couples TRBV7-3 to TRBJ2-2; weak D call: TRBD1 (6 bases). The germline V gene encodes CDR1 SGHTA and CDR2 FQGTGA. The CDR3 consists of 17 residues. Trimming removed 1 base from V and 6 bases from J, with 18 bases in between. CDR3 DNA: TGTGCCAGCAGCTTAAGGGGACACATCATGGTCCCCGGGGAGCTGTTTTTT. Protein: CASSLRGHIMVPGELFF.

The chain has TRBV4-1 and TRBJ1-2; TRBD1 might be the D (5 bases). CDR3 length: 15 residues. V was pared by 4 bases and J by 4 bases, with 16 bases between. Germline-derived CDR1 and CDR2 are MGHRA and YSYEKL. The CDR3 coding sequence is TGCGCCAGCAGCCGAAATTCAGGGTTCATCTATGGCTACACCTTC. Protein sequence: CASSRNSGFIYGYTF.

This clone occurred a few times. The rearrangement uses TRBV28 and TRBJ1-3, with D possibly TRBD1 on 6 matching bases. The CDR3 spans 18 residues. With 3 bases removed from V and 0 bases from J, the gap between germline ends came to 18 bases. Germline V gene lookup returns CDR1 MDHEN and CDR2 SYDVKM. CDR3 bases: TGTGCCAGCAGTTTGCCAGGGGCCACAGTCAGCTCTGGAAACACCATATATTTT. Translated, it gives CASSLPGATVSSGNTIYF. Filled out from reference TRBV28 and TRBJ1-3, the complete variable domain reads DVKVTQSSRYLVKRTGEKVFLECVQDMDHENMFWYRQDPGLGLRLIYFSYDVKMKEKGDIPEGYSVSREKKERFSLILESASTNQTSMYLCASSLPGATVSSGNTIYFGEGSWLTVV.

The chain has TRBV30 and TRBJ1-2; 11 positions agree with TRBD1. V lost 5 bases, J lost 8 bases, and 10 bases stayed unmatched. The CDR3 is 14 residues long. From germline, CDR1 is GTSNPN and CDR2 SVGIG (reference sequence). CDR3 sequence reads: CAWDRPGQGGGYTF. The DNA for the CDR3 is TGTGCCTGGGATCGTCCGGGACAGGGGGGCGGCTACACCTTC.

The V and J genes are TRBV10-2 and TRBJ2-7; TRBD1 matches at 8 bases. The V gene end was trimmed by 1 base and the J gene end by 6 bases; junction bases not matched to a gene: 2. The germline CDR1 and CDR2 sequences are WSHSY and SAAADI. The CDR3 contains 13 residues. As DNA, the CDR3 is TGCGCCAGCAGTGAGTTGGACAGGGCCGAGCAGTACGTC. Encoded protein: CASSELDRAEQYV.

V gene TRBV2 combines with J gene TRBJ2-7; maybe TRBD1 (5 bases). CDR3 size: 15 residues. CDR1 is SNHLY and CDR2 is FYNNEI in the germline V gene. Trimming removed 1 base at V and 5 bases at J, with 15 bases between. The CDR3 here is CASSEEGSPFHEQYV. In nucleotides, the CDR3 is TGTGCCAGCAGTGAAGAGGGGTCCCCATTCCACGAGCAGTACGTC.

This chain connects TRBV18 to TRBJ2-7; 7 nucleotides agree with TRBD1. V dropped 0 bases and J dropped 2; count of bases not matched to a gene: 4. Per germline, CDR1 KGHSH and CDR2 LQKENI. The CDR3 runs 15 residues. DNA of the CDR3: TGTGCCAGCTCACCACCGGACAGGACCCCCTACGAGCAGTACGTC. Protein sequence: CASSPPDRTPYEQYV.

The CDR3 sequence is CASSLRQSNTEAFF. In DNA form, the CDR3 reads TGTGCCAGCAGTTTACGTCAGTCGAACACTGAAGCTTTCTTT. The chain combines TRBV28 with TRBJ1-1, with D unresolved. With 2 bases removed from V and 1 base from J, the gap between germline ends came to 8 bases. CDR1 is MDHEN and CDR2 is SYDVKM in the germline V gene. The CDR3 covers 14 residues.

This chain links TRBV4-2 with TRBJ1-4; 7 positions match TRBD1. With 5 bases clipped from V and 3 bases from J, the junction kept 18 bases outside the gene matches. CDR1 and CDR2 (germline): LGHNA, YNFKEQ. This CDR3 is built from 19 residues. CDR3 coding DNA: TGTGCCAGCAGCGGACGCTCGGGACAGCGGGGGCATGCTAATGAAAAACTGTTTTTT. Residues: CASSGRSGQRGHANEKLFF.

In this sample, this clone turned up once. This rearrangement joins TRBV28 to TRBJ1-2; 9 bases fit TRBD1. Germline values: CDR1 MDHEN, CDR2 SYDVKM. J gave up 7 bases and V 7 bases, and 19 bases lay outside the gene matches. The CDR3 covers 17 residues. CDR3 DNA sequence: TGTGCCAGCAACCTTGGGACAGGGCGGGTATCCTTAGGTGGCTACACCTTC. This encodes CASNLGTGRVSLGGYTF.

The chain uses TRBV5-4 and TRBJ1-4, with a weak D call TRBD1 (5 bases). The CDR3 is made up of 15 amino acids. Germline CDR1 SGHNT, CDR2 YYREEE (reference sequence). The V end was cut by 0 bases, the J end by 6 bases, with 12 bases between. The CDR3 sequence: CASSLAVQGHEKLFF. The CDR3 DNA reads TGTGCCAGCAGCTTGGCCGTTCAGGGTCATGAAAAACTGTTTTTT.

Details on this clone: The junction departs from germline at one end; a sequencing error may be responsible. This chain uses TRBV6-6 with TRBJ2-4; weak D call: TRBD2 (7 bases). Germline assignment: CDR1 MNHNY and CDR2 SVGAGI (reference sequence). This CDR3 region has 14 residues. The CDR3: CASSYGSLTRGQSF. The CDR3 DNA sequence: TGTGCCAGCAGTTACGGTTCTCTGACGCGGGGGCAGTCCTTC.

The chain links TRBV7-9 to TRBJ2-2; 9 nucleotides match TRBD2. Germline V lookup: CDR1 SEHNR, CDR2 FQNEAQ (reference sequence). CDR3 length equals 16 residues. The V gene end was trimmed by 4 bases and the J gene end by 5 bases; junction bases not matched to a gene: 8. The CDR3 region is CASSSSGGSTTGELFF. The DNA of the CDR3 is TGTGCCAGCAGCTCGAGCGGGGGGAGCACAACCGGGGAGCTGTTTTTT.

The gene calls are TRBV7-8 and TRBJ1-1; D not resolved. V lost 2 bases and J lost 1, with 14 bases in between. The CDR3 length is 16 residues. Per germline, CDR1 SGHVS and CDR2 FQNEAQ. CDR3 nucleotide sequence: TGTGCCAGCAGCTTAATTCCGCAGGTGACGAACACTGAAGCTTTCTTT. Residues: CASSLIPQVTNTEAFF. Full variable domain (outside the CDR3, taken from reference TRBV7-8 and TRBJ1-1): GAGVSQSPRYKVAKRGQDVALRCDPISGHVSLFWYQQALGQGPEFLTYFQNEAQLDKSGLPSDRFFAERPEGSVSTLKIQRTQQEDSAVYLCASSLIPQVTNTEAFFGQGTRLTVV.

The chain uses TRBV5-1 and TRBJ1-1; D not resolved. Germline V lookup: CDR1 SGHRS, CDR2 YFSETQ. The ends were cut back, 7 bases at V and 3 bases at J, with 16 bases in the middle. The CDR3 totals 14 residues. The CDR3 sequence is CASRERARDTEAFF. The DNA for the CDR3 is TGCGCCAGCCGGGAAAGGGCACGGGACACTGAAGCTTTCTTT.

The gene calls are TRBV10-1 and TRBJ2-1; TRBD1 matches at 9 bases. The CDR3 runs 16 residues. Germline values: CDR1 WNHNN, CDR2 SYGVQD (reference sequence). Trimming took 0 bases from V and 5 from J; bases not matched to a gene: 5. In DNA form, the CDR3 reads TGCGCCAGCAGTGAGTCGGGGGACAGGGAAGACAATGAGCAGTTCTTC. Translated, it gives CASSESGDREDNEQFF.

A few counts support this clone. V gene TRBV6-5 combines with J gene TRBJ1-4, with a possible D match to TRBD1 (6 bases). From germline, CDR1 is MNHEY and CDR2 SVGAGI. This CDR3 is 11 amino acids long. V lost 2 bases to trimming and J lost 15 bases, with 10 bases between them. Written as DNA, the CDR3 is TGTGCCAGCAGTTACGGACAGCAATTGTTTTTT. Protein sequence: CASSYGQQLFF.

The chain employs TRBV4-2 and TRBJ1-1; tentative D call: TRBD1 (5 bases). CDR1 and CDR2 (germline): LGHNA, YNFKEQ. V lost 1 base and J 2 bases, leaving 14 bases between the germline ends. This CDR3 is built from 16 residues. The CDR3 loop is CASSQGEDTPNTEAFF. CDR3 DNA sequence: TGTGCCAGCAGCCAAGGGGAGGACACCCCAAACACTGAAGCTTTCTTT.

The CDR3 region is CASRRTSAGELFF. The CDR3 coding sequence is TGTGCCAGCAGACGAACTAGCGCCGGGGAGCTGTTTTTT. The chain recombines TRBV7-3 with TRBJ2-2; 7 nucleotides match TRBD2. The trim removed 6 bases at V and 6 bases at J, leaving 4 bases unmatched. The CDR3 covers 13 residues. The germline gives CDR1 SGHTA, CDR2 FQGTGA. Based on the CDR3 plus reference TRBV7-3 and TRBJ2-2, the full variable domain is GAGVSQTPSNKVTEKGKYVELRCDPISGHTALYWYRQSLGQGPEFLIYFQGTGAADDSGLPNDRFFAVRPEGSVSTLKIQRTERGDSAVYLCASRRTSAGELFFGEGSRLTVL.

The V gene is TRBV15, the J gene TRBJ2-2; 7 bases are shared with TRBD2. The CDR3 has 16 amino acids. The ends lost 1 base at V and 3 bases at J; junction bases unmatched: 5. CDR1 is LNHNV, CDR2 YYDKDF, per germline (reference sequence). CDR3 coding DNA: TGTGCCACCAGCAGAGGACGGGGGAGGGACACCGGGGAGCTGTTTTTT. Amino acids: CATSRGRGRDTGELFF. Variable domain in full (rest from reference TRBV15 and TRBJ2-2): DAMVIQNPRYQVTQFGKPVTLSCSQTLNHNVMYWYQQKSSQAPKLLFHYYDKDFNNEADTPDNFQSRRPNTSFCFLDIRSPGLGDTAMYLCATSRGRGRDTGELFFGEGSRLTVL.

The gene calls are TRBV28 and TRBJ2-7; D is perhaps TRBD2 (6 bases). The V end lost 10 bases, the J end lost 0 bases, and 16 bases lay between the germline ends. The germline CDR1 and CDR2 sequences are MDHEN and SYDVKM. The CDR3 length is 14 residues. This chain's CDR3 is CATRTTGSSYEQYV. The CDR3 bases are TGTGCCACCCGCACTACCGGGAGCTCCTACGAGCAGTACGTC.